This T cell receptor beta chain stems from a study of blood T cells in healthy people across ages. Trimming at V came to 6 bases and at J to 7 bases, leaving 4 bases not matched to a gene. The V gene's germline CDR1 is MDHEN and CDR2 SYDVKM. The CDR3 extends over 12 amino acids. Using a J-beta primer mix together with a sample-barcoded 5' primer, a second PCR was run for roughly 6 to 11 cycles. TCRdb ran MiXCR on the 5' RACE reads and lists one entry per CDR3 protein. Here the sample spans around 1,500,000 distinct CDR3 sequences, approximately 40% being singletons. This chain joins TRBV28 and TRBJ1-2, with 8 positions matching TRBD1. Material for sequencing was blood. The receptor comes from a young woman in good health. The CDR3 spells CASSQTGAGYTF. As DNA, the CDR3 is TGTGCCAGCAGCCAGACAGGGGCTGGCTACACCTTC.